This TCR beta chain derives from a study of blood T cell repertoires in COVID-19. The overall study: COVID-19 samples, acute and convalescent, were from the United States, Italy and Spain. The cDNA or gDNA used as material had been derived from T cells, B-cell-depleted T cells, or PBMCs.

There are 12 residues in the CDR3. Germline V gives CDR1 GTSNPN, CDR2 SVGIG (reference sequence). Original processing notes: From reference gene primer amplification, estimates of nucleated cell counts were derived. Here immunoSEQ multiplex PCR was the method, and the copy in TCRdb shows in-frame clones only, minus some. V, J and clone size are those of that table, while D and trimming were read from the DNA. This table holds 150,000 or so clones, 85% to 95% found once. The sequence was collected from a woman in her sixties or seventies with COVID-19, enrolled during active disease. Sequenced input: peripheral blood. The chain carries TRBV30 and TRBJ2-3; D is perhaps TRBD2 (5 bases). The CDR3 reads CAQAGNTDTQYF. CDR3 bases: TGTGCTCAGGCCGGGAACACAGATACGCAGTATTTT.